This T cell receptor beta chain originates from a study of T cells in Graves' hyperthyroidism and ophthalmopathy. With duration under 3 months, ophthalmopathy was active: Clinical Activity Score at least 3, NOSPECS at least 4. Lactation, pregnancy, other autoimmune disease or uncontrolled infection led to exclusion of patients. On the basis of clinical symptoms, serum thyroxine and TRAb, thyroid ultrasound and orbital computed tomography, diagnoses were made. There are many counts of this clonotype. V lost 1 base and J lost 8; bases outside the gene matches: 13. The CDR3 is 16 amino acids. Per germline, CDR1 LGHDT and CDR2 YNNKEL (reference sequence). The investigators amplified TCR beta CDR3 regions from RNA transcripts. The HTBI set primed first-round TCR CDR3 RT-PCR. MiXCR, run by TCRdb on the multiplex PCR reads, gives a single entry per CDR3 protein. There are more than 350,000 distinct CDR3 sequences in the sample; 15% occur only once, and about 20% lies in the top ten.

This sequence originates from an older woman with Graves' ophthalmopathy. The chain combines TRBV3-1 with TRBJ1-1; 7 nucleotides align to TRBD1. The material sequenced was blood. The CDR3 coding sequence is TGTGCCAGCAGCCAAGGTGTCGGCACAGGGGTGCCAGAAGCTTTCTTT. It translates to CASSQGVGTGVPEAFF.